This T cell receptor beta chain was recovered during a study of tumor-infiltrating lymphocytes in primary liver carcinoma. Study-wide results and limits: Pairs of tumor regions overlapped more than tumor-adjacent and tumor-blood pairs did. The difference in top-250-clone fraction between tumors and blood was significant, favoring tumors (p = 0.039).

Starting material of 500 ng total RNA yielded TCR beta cDNA via a constant-region primer. Investigators got TCR beta libraries out of three nested multiplex PCR rounds, done with slightly modified ARM-PCR. Both of the initial two PCR rounds ran for around 9 cycles and employed TRBV1-TRBV30 forward primers alongside a C-beta reverse primer. Each CDR3 protein is one row after TCRdb ran MiXCR on the multiplex PCR reads. This table has 300,000 to 400,000 distinct CDR3 sequences, around 60% appearing once. Trimming shortened V by 6 bases and J by 2 bases, and 11 bases separated the two germline ends. CDR3 length equals 14 residues. Germline CDR1 and CDR2: MNHEY and SVGAGI. This clonotype was counted many times. Antigen specificity is unknown. Germline DNA was also extracted, and blood RNA was taken from unsorted whole blood. It was before surgery that four milliliters of peripheral blood were collected.

Input material: peripheral blood. The TCR originated in a man between 40 and 49 years old with primary liver carcinoma and hepatitis B virus infection. J is TRBJ2-1 and V is TRBV6-5; D is undetermined. The CDR3 protein is CASRGSLPYNEQFF. DNA of the CDR3: TGTGCCAGCAGGGGTAGTTTGCCCTACAATGAGCAGTTCTTC.